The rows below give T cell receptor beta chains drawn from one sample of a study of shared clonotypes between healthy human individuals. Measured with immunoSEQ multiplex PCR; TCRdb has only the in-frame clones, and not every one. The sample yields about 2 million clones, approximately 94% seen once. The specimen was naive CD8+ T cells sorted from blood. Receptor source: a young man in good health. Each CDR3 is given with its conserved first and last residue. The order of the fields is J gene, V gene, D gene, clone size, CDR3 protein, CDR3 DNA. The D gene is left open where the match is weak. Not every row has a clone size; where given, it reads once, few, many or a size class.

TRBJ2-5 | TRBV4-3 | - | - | CASSPSMGLTPETQYF | TGCGCCAGCAGCCCATCAATGGGACTTACTCCCGAGACCCAGTACTTC
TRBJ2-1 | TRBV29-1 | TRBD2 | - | CSVAALAHNEQFF | TGCAGCGTTGCCGCACTAGCGCACAATGAGCAGTTCTTC
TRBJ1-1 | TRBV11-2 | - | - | CASSLDGGFRGANTEAFF | TGTGCCAGCAGCTTAGATGGTGGGTTCCGAGGGGCGAACACTGAAGCTTTCTTT
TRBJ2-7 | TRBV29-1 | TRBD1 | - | CSGVLQGAGEQYF | TGCAGCGGAGTTCTACAGGGGGCTGGCGAGCAGTACTTC
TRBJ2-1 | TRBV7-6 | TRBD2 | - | CASSFYQGGTSINEQFF | TGTGCCAGCAGCTTTTATCAGGGGGGGACTAGCATCAATGAGCAGTTCTTC
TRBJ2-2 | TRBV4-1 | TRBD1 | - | CASSQNRGSVNTGELFF | TGCGCCAGCAGCCAGAACAGGGGGAGCGTGAACACCGGGGAGCTGTTTTTT
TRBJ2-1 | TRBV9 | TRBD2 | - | CASSTLAGEGYNEQFF | TGTGCCAGCAGCACCCTAGCGGGAGAGGGCTACAATGAGCAGTTCTTC
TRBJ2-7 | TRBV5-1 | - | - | CASRPELGEYEQYF | TGCGCCAGCAGGCCAGAGCTAGGGGAATACGAGCAGTACTTC
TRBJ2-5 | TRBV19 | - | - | CASSISWTVFQETQYF | TGTGCCAGTAGTATCTCCTGGACGGTATTCCAAGAGACCCAGTACTTC
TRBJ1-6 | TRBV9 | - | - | CASSVVSHRASHF | TGTGCCAGCAGCGTAGTGTCCCACAGGGCCTCTCACTTT
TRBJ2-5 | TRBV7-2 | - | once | CASSLAMGLQGQETQYF | TGTGCCAGCAGCTTAGCGATGGGTTTACAAGGCCAAGAGACCCAGTACTTC
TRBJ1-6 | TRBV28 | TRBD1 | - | CATTGTGLLALHF | TGTGCCACCACAGGGACAGGTCTTTTAGCCCTCCACTTT
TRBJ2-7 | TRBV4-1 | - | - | CASSSGTTYEQYF | TGCGCCAGCAGCTCCGGGACAACCTACGAGCAGTACTTC
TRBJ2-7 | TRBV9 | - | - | CASSVTGGVNEQYF | TGTGCCAGCAGCGTGACTGGAGGGGTGAACGAGCAGTACTTC
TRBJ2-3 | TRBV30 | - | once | CAWSGNLLGDTQYF | TGTGCCTGGAGTGGGAACCTACTTGGAGATACGCAGTATTTT
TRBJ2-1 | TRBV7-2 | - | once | CASSPVEGLYNEQFF | TGTGCCAGCAGCCCCGTGGAGGGGCTCTACAATGAGCAGTTCTTC
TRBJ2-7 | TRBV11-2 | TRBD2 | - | CASSNGTSGFYEQYF | TGTGCCAGCAGCAACGGGACTAGCGGGTTCTACGAGCAGTACTTC